This record concerns one TCR beta chain sequence. The data are from a study of control samples from healthy donors and cancer patients. The CDR3 is 12 residues long. Germline V gene sequence: CDR1 SQVTM, CDR2 ANQGSEA. V was cut by 0 bases and J by 5 bases, with 7 bases left in between. Produced via immunoSEQ multiplex PCR; TCRdb's table is partial and in-frame only. In the table there are 150,000 to 200,000 clones, 85% to 95% of which are singletons. This chain connects TRBV29-1 to TRBJ1-2; D remains unclear. The source is a woman younger than 30 in good health. The material sequenced was blood. The CDR3 DNA reads TGCAGCGTTGAAGACACGGGTTATGGCTACACCTTC. Its translation: CSVEDTGYGYTF. The full variable domain, rest sourced from reference TRBV29-1 and TRBJ1-2, is SAVISQKPSRDICQRGTSLTIQCQVDSQVTMMFWYRQQPGQSLTLIATANQGSEATYESGFVIDKFPISRPNLTFSTLTVSNMSPEDSSIYLCSVEDTGYGYTFGSGTRLTVV.